This TCR beta chain was recovered during a study of T cell changes during pregnancy in multiple sclerosis. Germline V gene sequence: CDR1 SEHNR, CDR2 FQNEAQ (reference sequence). There are 18 residues in the CDR3. With 5 bases removed from V and 0 bases from J, the gap between germline ends came to 17 bases. Using immunoSEQ multiplex PCR, the repertoire was profiled, and TCRdb retains in-frame clones only, with some absent. The sample yields tens of thousands of clones, about 90% seen once. This specimen was CD4+ T cells from peripheral blood mononuclear cells, taken before pregnancy. This sequence joins TRBV7-9 and TRBJ1-6, with a tentative D call TRBD1 (6 bases). The TCR sequence derives from a female donor with multiple sclerosis, enrolled in a pregnancy study. In DNA, the CDR3 is TGTGCCAGCAGCACCCGGCCGAGGGGGAGCTCCTATAATTCACCCCTCCACTTT. It codes for CASSTRPRGSSYNSPLHF.